Listed here are 7 T cell receptor beta chains from one sample, sequenced in a study of T-cell memory formation after mild COVID-19. TCRdb independently ran MiXCR on the 5' RACE reads; one entry per CDR3 protein. Among 200,000 to 250,000 distinct CDR3 sequences listed, 7.5% to 10% were seen once. The sequencing input was PBMCs or a T cell subset sorted from them (not recorded which). The receptors were gathered from a man aged 18 to 29 who had mild COVID-19 (a few samples of this study predate the infection). Cell type and time point are not known.

This clonotype was seen repeatedly, ten times or more. V usage is TRBV5-1 and J usage is TRBJ1-4; D call uncertain. Germline assignment: CDR1 SGHRS and CDR2 YFSETQ. CDR3 length: 13 amino acids. Trimming removed 4 bases at V and 5 bases at J, with 9 bases between. For the CDR3, the DNA is TGCGCCAGCAGCCGGGAGGCGAATGAAAAACTGTTTTTT. Translated, it gives CASSREANEKLFF. Full variable domain (outside the CDR3, taken from reference TRBV5-1 and TRBJ1-4): KAGVTQTPRYLIKTRGQQVTLSCSPISGHRSVSWYQQTPGQGLQFLFEYFSETQRNKGNFPGRFSGRQFSNSRSEMNVSTLELGDSALYLCASSREANEKLFFGSGTQLSVL.

This clonotype was observed once. J is TRBJ2-2 and V is TRBV24-1; unclear D gene. This CDR3 has 14 amino acids. Germline CDR1 KGHDR, CDR2 SFDVKD. Trimming cost V 2 bases and J 6 bases, with 9 bases left between them. CDR3 DNA: TGTGCCACCAGTGATTCGCCACAGCCCGGGGAGCTGTTTTTT. Translating it yields CATSDSPQPGELFF.

The genes are TRBV5-4 and TRBJ2-3; D gene unclear. This CDR3 spans 14 amino acids. Germline V gene sequence: CDR1 SGHNT, CDR2 YYREEE (reference sequence). V was trimmed by 2 bases and J by 3 bases, leaving 10 bases between them. CDR3 sequence reads: CASSFSLFTDTQYF. CDR3 DNA sequence: TGTGCCAGCAGCTTCTCTCTTTTTACAGATACGCAGTATTTT.

J is TRBJ1-1 and V is TRBV7-9; maybe TRBD1 (5 bases). The CDR3 totals 13 residues. Germline assignment: CDR1 SEHNR and CDR2 FQNEAQ (reference sequence). V shed 4 bases and J shed 6 bases, with 12 bases lying between them. CDR3 sequence reads: CASSSPGGAEAFF. CDR3 in DNA: TGTGCCAGCAGCTCACCTGGGGGTGCTGAAGCTTTCTTT.

This clonotype has just a few counts. This chain uses TRBV5-1 with TRBJ2-7; D is possibly TRBD1 or TRBD2 (5 bases each). The CDR3 has 15 amino acids. Trimming removed 4 bases at V and 1 base at J, with 15 bases between. CDR1 and CDR2 (germline): SGHRS, YFSETQ. The CDR3 region is CASSENPGRSYEQYV. For the CDR3, the DNA is TGCGCCAGCAGCGAGAACCCGGGACGATCCTACGAGCAGTACGTC.

This rearrangement joins TRBV20-1 to TRBJ2-6; TRBD1 agrees at 9 bases. CDR3 length: 15 residues. V lost 6 bases, J lost 2 bases, and 5 bases stayed unmatched. Germline CDR1 reads DFQATT; CDR2 reads SNEGSKA (reference sequence). CDR3 DNA sequence: TGCAGTGCCTCTACAGGGGGCGCTGGGGCCAACGTCCTGACTTTC. Residues: CSASTGGAGANVLTF.

This chain connects TRBV10-3 to TRBJ2-1, with D unresolved. V dropped 1 base and J dropped 9 bases, with 7 bases sitting between them. The CDR3 is made up of 12 amino acids. In germline, CDR1 is ENHRY, CDR2 SYGVKD. The CDR3 DNA sequence: TGTGCCATCAGTGAGTGGAAGGGTGAGCAGTTCTTC. It is translated as CAISEWKGEQFF.